Following are 20 T cell receptor beta chains from one sample sequenced in a study of blood T cell repertoires in COVID-19. Libraries were prepared by immunoSEQ multiplex PCR; TCRdb keeps only in-frame clonotypes and omits some of them. The sample contains about 400,000 clones, about 87% of which appear only once. Material for sequencing was peripheral blood. All receptors derive from a human donor in a cohort sampled during active COVID-19.

The chain couples TRBV7-9 to TRBJ2-3; D might be TRBD2 (7 bases). The CDR3 has 16 amino acids. V was pared by 0 bases and J by 2 bases, with 12 bases between. The V gene's germline CDR1 is SEHNR and CDR2 FQNEAQ (reference sequence). The CDR3 loop is CASSLARGPYTDTQYF. CDR3 coding DNA: TGTGCCAGCAGCTTAGCGCGGGGGCCCTACACAGATACGCAGTATTTT.

The chain uses TRBV7-2 and TRBJ2-7; tentative D call: TRBD2 (6 bases). Per the germline V gene, CDR1 is SGHTA and CDR2 is FQGNSA. This CDR3 spans 17 amino acids. Trimming pared 1 base from V and 1 base from J, leaving 17 bases between. The CDR3 coding sequence is TGTGCCAGCAGCTTAGAGCGGGTCAGGTCTAAATCCTACGAGCAGTACTTC. It translates to CASSLERVRSKSYEQYF.

The chain joins TRBV7-6 to TRBJ2-7; TRBD2 agrees at 14 bases. The CDR3 loop spans 16 amino acids. Per the germline V gene, CDR1 is SGHVS and CDR2 is FNYEAQ. V was pared by 3 bases and J by 1 base, with 2 bases of the junction left unmatched. In DNA, the CDR3 is TGTGCCAGCAGCTTCGGGACTAGCGGGGGTTCCTACGAGCAGTACTTC. The encoded protein is CASSFGTSGGSYEQYF.

The chain carries TRBV5-1 and TRBJ2-5, with 13 bases that match TRBD2. Germline-derived CDR1 and CDR2 are SGHRS and YFSETQ. V lost 4 bases to trimming and J lost 0 bases; unmatched junction nucleotides: 6. The CDR3 is 17 residues long. The CDR3 DNA reads TGCGCCAGCAGCCGCGGGACTAGCGGGGACTACCAAGAGACCCAGTACTTC. It codes for CASSRGTSGDYQETQYF.

V is TRBV5-1 and J is TRBJ2-7, with D tentatively TRBD1 (6 bases). Germline assignment: CDR1 SGHRS and CDR2 YFSETQ. This CDR3 spans 14 amino acids. V lost 3 bases to trimming and J lost 3 bases, with 13 bases between them. CDR3 in amino acids: CASSWTTGFYEQYF. The DNA for the CDR3 is TGCGCCAGCAGCTGGACAACAGGGTTCTACGAGCAGTACTTC.

Only one count was recorded for this clone. The chain couples TRBV18 to TRBJ1-2; maybe TRBD1 (6 bases). The CDR3 totals 13 residues. Trimming took 3 bases from V and 4 from J, leaving 9 bases between them. CDR1 is KGHSH, CDR2 LQKENI, per germline. Written as DNA, the CDR3 is TGTGCCAGCTCACCCGGGACACCCTATGGCTACACCTTC. The encoded protein is CASSPGTPYGYTF.

DNA for the CDR3: TGTGCCAGCAGCTTAGGGCCAGATAGCAATCAGCCCCAGCATTTT. Protein product: CASSLGPDSNQPQHF. The chain has TRBV11-2 and TRBJ1-5; D gene ambiguous. The CDR3 runs to 15 residues. V lost 1 base to trimming and J lost 0 bases, with 7 bases between them. Germline V gene lookup returns CDR1 SGHAT and CDR2 FQNNGV. Combining the CDR3 with reference TRBV11-2 and TRBJ1-5 gives the whole variable domain EAGVAQSPRYKIIEKRQSVAFWCNPISGHATLYWYQQILGQGPKLLIQFQNNGVVDDSQLPKDRFSAERLKGVDSTLKIQPAKLEDSAVYLCASSLGPDSNQPQHFGDGTRLSIL.

A few counts support this clone. V and J are TRBV11-2 and TRBJ1-1; no definite D call. This CDR3 region has 13 residues. Germline loops: CDR1 SGHAT, CDR2 FQNNGV. Trimming took off 3 bases at V and 3 bases at J, with 8 bases between the two ends. The CDR3 loop is CASSFEGDTEAFF. The CDR3 DNA is TGTGCCAGCAGCTTCGAGGGTGACACTGAAGCTTTCTTT.

V is TRBV3-1 (or the pseudogene TRBV3-2) and J is TRBJ2-1; 7 nucleotides agree with TRBD2. From germline, CDR1 is LGHDT and CDR2 YNNKEL (reference sequence). V trimming: 6 bases; J trimming: 2 bases; junction bases outside the gene matches: 7. This CDR3 is built from 15 residues. DNA for the CDR3: TGTGCCAGCAGTCTAAGCCGGGGGGCCTACAATGAGCAGTTCTTC. It is translated as CASSLSRGAYNEQFF.

About this clone itself: Other DNA sequences in the sample encode the same CDR3. This chain uses TRBV6-5 with TRBJ1-4, with 9 bases aligning to TRBD1. V lost 0 bases, J lost 8 bases, and 4 bases stayed unmatched. The CDR3 contains 15 residues. CDR1 and CDR2 (germline): MNHEY, SVGAGI. The CDR3 coding sequence is TGTGCCAGCAGTTACTCCCGACAGGGGGAAGAAAAACTGTTTTTT. This sequence encodes CASSYSRQGEEKLFF.

The J gene is TRBJ1-2, the V gene TRBV7-8, with D perhaps matching TRBD1 (6 bases). Trimming pared 2 bases from V and 4 bases from J, leaving 23 bases between. The length of the CDR3 is 18 residues. In germline, CDR1 is SGHVS, CDR2 FQNEAQ. The CDR3 bases are TGTGCCAGCAGCTTATACCCGACGAGGACAGCCCAAAGCTATGGCTACACCTTC. It is translated as CASSLYPTRTAQSYGYTF.

The V gene is TRBV5-4, the J gene TRBJ2-2; 8 nucleotides agree with TRBD1. This CDR3 contains 14 residues. V dropped 5 bases and J dropped 4; count of bases not matched to a gene: 4. Germline V CDR1 and CDR2: SGHNT, YYREEE (reference sequence). The CDR3 sequence: CASRTDRGTGELFF. The CDR3 nucleotides are TGTGCCAGCAGGACAGACAGGGGCACCGGGGAGCTGTTTTTT.

V gene TRBV7-3 combines with J gene TRBJ2-3; a possible D gene is TRBD2 (5 bases). V lost 2 bases, J lost 2 bases, and 11 bases lay in between. Germline V gene lookup returns CDR1 SGHTA and CDR2 FQGTGA. The CDR3 runs 15 residues. CDR3 DNA: TGTGCCAGCAGCTTATACGGGGAGACCACAGATACGCAGTATTTT. Protein product: CASSLYGETTDTQYF.

A single count supports this clone. V is TRBV5-1 and J is TRBJ2-2; 8 positions agree with TRBD1. This CDR3 has 15 amino acids. Germline-derived CDR1 and CDR2 are SGHRS and YFSETQ. Trimming removed 4 bases from V and 2 bases from J; junction bases left unmatched: 4. The CDR3 DNA sequence: TGCGCCAGCAGCCCGACAGGGGCCAACACCGGGGAGCTGTTTTTT. Amino acids: CASSPTGANTGELFF.

This clone has more than one count but fewer than ten. Additional DNA sequences in this sample encode the identical CDR3. The chain uses TRBV19 and TRBJ2-7; D possibly corresponds to TRBD1 (6 bases). The CDR3 sequence is 14 residues long. The V and J ends lost 5 bases and 1 base respectively, with 12 bases between them. Germline V gives CDR1 LNHDA, CDR2 SQIVND (reference sequence). The CDR3 nucleotides are TGTGCCAGTAGTGCCACCACAGGGTCCTACGAGCAGTACTTC. Translating it yields CASSATTGSYEQYF.

V is TRBV30 and J is TRBJ2-3; D is possibly TRBD2 (7 bases). Germline V CDR1 and CDR2: GTSNPN, SVGIG (reference sequence). The length of the CDR3 is 15 residues. Trimming removed 2 bases from V and 6 bases from J, with 18 bases in between. The CDR3 coding sequence is TGTGCCTGGAGTTTGGGGGGGGCGCGGTTGGATACGCAGTATTTT. Encoded protein: CAWSLGGARLDTQYF.

This chain uses TRBV11-3 with TRBJ1-1; D unclear. Trimming stripped 5 bases from V and 0 bases from J, with 13 bases between. Germline CDR1 and CDR2: SGHNT and YENEEA. This CDR3 spans 15 amino acids. The CDR3 here is CASSPSMTLNTEAFF. The CDR3 DNA reads TGTGCCAGCAGCCCCTCAATGACACTGAACACTGAAGCTTTCTTT.

This clone was seen once. The J gene is TRBJ2-3, the V gene TRBV6-5; TRBD2 matches at 9 bases. Trimming at V came to 10 bases and at J to 2 bases, leaving 4 bases not matched to a gene. CDR1 and CDR2 from the germline V gene are MNHEY and SVGAGI. The CDR3 is 13 amino acids. The chain's CDR3 is CATERGDTDTQYF. CDR3 nucleotides: TGTGCCACCGAGCGGGGGGACACAGATACGCAGTATTTT.

The CDR3 sequence is CASSRGGAVFADTQYF. The CDR3 DNA sequence: TGTGCCAGCAGCCGTGGAGGGGCAGTTTTTGCAGATACGCAGTATTTT. The rearrangement joins TRBV5-4 to TRBJ2-3; possible D gene TRBD2, 6 bases. Trimming removed 4 bases from V and 4 bases from J, with 19 bases in between. Germline V gives CDR1 SGHNT, CDR2 YYREEE (reference sequence). The CDR3 has 16 amino acids.

The chain employs TRBV19 and TRBJ1-2, with D unclear. V lost 4 bases and J lost 2, with 17 bases in between. This CDR3 has 16 amino acids. Germline-derived CDR1 and CDR2 are LNHDA and SQIVND (reference sequence). CDR3 nucleotides: TGTGCCAGTAGTACCACTCCGGTTGGGCGCAACTATGGCTACACCTTC. This encodes CASSTTPVGRNYGYTF. The full variable domain, its missing parts supplied by reference TRBV19 and TRBJ1-2, is DGGITQSPKYLFRKEGQNVTLSCEQNLNHDAMYWYRQDPGQGLRLIYYSQIVNDFQKGDIAEGYSVSREKKESFPLTVTSAQKNPTAFYLCASSTTPVGRNYGYTFGSGTRLTVV.